This record concerns one T cell receptor (beta chain) sequence. Its antigen is unknown. This sample is part of a study of lymphopenia after photon versus proton radiotherapy. Findings and caveats of the study: After lymphocyte nadir, photon-treated repertoires showed oligoclonal expansion, especially CD8+ Temra.

CDR1 and CDR2 from the germline V gene are SGDLS and YYNGEE. The CDR3 loop spans 13 amino acids. Trimming left V 0 bases short and J 3 bases short, with 6 bases between. TCRdb's table, derived via immunoSEQ multiplex PCR, lists solely in-frame clones and lacks some. Of 25,000 to 30,000 clones detected, around 83% appear once; the ten largest clones hold under 4.5%. Sequenced here: peripheral blood, sampled from a patient treated with photon-based radiotherapy. The chain is built from TRBV9 and TRBJ1-1; no definite D call. The sequence was obtained from a woman between 50 and 59 years old with pancreatic cancer. CDR3 amino acids: CASSVDRDTEAFF. The CDR3, as DNA: TGTGCCAGCAGCGTAGACAGAGACACTGAAGCTTTCTTT.